The entry below describes one T cell receptor (beta chain). This sample was included in a study of cytomegalovirus exposure and HLA in healthy donors. The study ran its PCR with 60 Vbeta and 13 Jbeta primers. Generated by immunoSEQ multiplex PCR, the TCRdb table keeps only in-frame clones and is missing some. Found here are around 210,000 clones, roughly 78% of them singletons; the top ten hold about 0.47%. V gave up 0 bases and J gave up 3 bases, with 19 bases separating them. Germline V lookup: CDR1 SGHDT, CDR2 YYEEEE. The CDR3 covers 17 residues. The genes are TRBV5-6 and TRBJ2-7, with D possibly being TRBD1 (6 bases). The sequence derives from a boy younger than 18 in good health and CMV-seronegative. The source material was PBMCs. This chain's CDR3 is CASSLVSRGVPYYEQYF. In nucleotides, the CDR3 is TGTGCCAGCAGCTTGGTGTCCAGGGGTGTTCCTTACTACGAGCAGTACTTC.